This passage covers 25 T cell receptor beta chains from one sample sequenced in a study of T-cell reconstitution after alpha-beta-depleted transplantation in children. Preparation of the TCRbeta library used unique molecular identifiers. In TCRdb, the PCR reads were re-called with MiXCR into one record per CDR3 protein. Among some 640,000 distinct CDR3 sequences listed, about 15% were seen once. The source was PBMCs from the stem cell graft donor, collected from the stem cell graft. The source of these receptors is a human donor who donated a stem cell graft to a child with acute myeloid leukemia.

This clonotype was seen many times. The V call is TRBV20-1, the J call TRBJ2-5; 9 nucleotides align to TRBD1. The germline V gene encodes CDR1 DFQATT and CDR2 SNEGSKA (reference sequence). The CDR3 has 14 residues. Trimming cost V 2 bases and J 5 bases; bases outside gene matches: 6. In DNA form, the CDR3 reads TGCAGTGCTAGATGGACAGGGGTTGACGAGACCCAGTACTTC. Translated, it gives CSARWTGVDETQYF.

This clonotype has ten or more counts. The chain has TRBV9 and TRBJ2-3, with D unclear. This CDR3 comprises 15 residues. Germline CDR1 and CDR2: SGDLS and YYNGEE. Trimming took off 0 bases at V and 0 bases at J, with 8 bases between the two ends. DNA for the CDR3: TGTGCCAGCAGCGTAGGGCACTCTAGCACAGATACGCAGTATTTT. Amino acid sequence: CASSVGHSSTDTQYF.

This clonotype was detected many times. The chain employs TRBV24-1 and TRBJ2-7; TRBD2 is a possible D gene (7 bases). The germline gives CDR1 KGHDR, CDR2 SFDVKD. CDR3 length: 14 residues. Between the trimmed V and J ends, which lost 5 bases and 2 bases, there was a span of 12 bases. CDR3 sequence: CATSAGAGAYEQYF. CDR3 coding DNA: TGTGCCACCAGTGCAGGGGCGGGGGCCTACGAGCAGTACTTC.

The chain links TRBV7-2 to TRBJ2-3; 8 bases map to TRBD1. CDR3 length: 15 residues. Germline CDR1 reads SGHTA; CDR2 reads FQGNSA. V shed 3 bases and J 5 bases; nucleotides not matched to a gene: 7. The CDR3 is CASSFWQGARDTQYF. CDR3 sequence (DNA): TGTGCCAGCAGCTTCTGGCAGGGGGCTAGAGATACGCAGTATTTT.

This sequence joins TRBV20-1 and TRBJ2-1; tentatively, D is TRBD2 (5 bases). V was trimmed by 5 bases and J by 8 bases, leaving 19 bases between them. The germline V gene has CDR1 DFQATT and CDR2 SNEGSKA (reference sequence). The CDR3 consists of 14 residues. The CDR3 nucleotides read TGCAGTGCTCGACGGTCGGGATTTGGGGATGAGCAGTTCTTC. This gives the protein CSARRSGFGDEQFF.

The V gene is TRBV9, the J gene TRBJ2-2; 12 bases fit TRBD2. Germline V gene sequence: CDR1 SGDLS, CDR2 YYNGEE. The CDR3 has 19 amino acids. The J segment lost 1 base and the V segment lost 0 bases, leaving 7 bases of the junction unmatched. The CDR3 DNA reads TGTGCCAGCAGCGTAGCGGCTAGCGGGGGGGCTAGGAACACCGGGGAGCTGTTTTTT. Encoded protein: CASSVAASGGARNTGELFF.

This clonotype was recorded many times. This chain uses TRBV12-3 or TRBV12-4 with TRBJ1-2, with 7 bases matching TRBD1. The ends lost 5 bases at V and 4 bases at J; junction bases unmatched: 10. The CDR3 is 15 residues long. The CDR3 region has the DNA TGTGCCAGCAGTCCCTGGGACAGCCACTCCTATGGCTACACCTTC. This encodes CASSPWDSHSYGYTF.

This clonotype was picked up many times. This chain joins TRBV20-1 and TRBJ2-3; D is possibly TRBD1 (6 bases). Germline V lookup: CDR1 DFQATT, CDR2 SNEGSKA (reference sequence). V lost 4 bases, J lost 6 bases, and 17 bases lay in between. CDR3 length equals 14 residues. The CDR3 coding sequence is TGCAGTGCTACTACCGGGACAACCGCGGATACGCAGTATTTT. Its protein product is CSATTGTTADTQYF.

This clonotype has a handful of counts. The rearrangement links TRBV11-2 to TRBJ2-3; TRBD2 aligns across 7 bases. CDR1 and CDR2 (germline): SGHAT, FQNNGV. V shed 5 bases and J 4 bases; nucleotides not matched to a gene: 9. The CDR3 covers 15 residues. This chain's CDR3 is CASSDPGGNADTQYF. The CDR3 DNA sequence: TGTGCCAGCAGCGACCCGGGGGGAAACGCAGATACGCAGTATTTT.

This clonotype was recorded at least ten times. V gene TRBV20-1 combines with J gene TRBJ2-5; TRBD1 is a possible D gene (5 bases). Germline V gene sequence: CDR1 DFQATT, CDR2 SNEGSKA (reference sequence). This CDR3 spans 14 amino acids. The germline V and J ends were trimmed by 2 bases and 2 bases, with 12 bases remaining between them. CDR3 region: CSARPQGYQETQYF. DNA of the CDR3: TGCAGTGCTAGACCTCAGGGATATCAAGAGACCCAGTACTTC.

This clonotype was observed many times. The chain uses TRBV6-5 and TRBJ2-7; 7 bases match TRBD2. CDR3 length: 13 amino acids. V lost 3 bases to trimming and J lost 7 bases; unmatched junction nucleotides: 6. CDR1 and CDR2 (germline): MNHEY, SVGAGI. CDR3 in amino acids: CASSYTAGDEQYV. The DNA for the CDR3 is TGTGCCAGCAGTTATACCGCGGGGGATGAGCAGTACGTC.

The rearrangement links TRBV9 to TRBJ2-1; no clear D gene. The CDR3 sequence is 17 residues long. The V end lost 3 bases, the J end lost 0 bases, and 16 bases lay between the germline ends. Germline CDR1 and CDR2: SGDLS and YYNGEE. CDR3 coding DNA: TGTGCCAGCAGCGACCGGACCTCCGGCAGCTCCTACAATGAGCAGTTCTTC. Its protein product is CASSDRTSGSSYNEQFF.

Of note for this clonotype: Given a much more abundant clone one base away, this may be a read error. CDR3 protein: CASGPGGTEAFF. CDR3 DNA: TGTGCCAGCGGCCCAGGGGGCACTGAAGCTTTCTTT. The chain combines TRBV4-2 with TRBJ1-1; TRBD1 matches 7 bases. Germline V gene data show CDR1 as LGHNA and CDR2 as YNFKEQ. Trimming removed 8 bases from V and 4 bases from J; junction bases left unmatched: 4. This CDR3 has 12 residues.

The rearrangement joins TRBV7-8 to TRBJ2-3; no definite D call. Germline values: CDR1 SGHVS, CDR2 FQNEAQ. V was pared by 1 base and J by 3 bases, with 8 bases between. This CDR3 comprises 14 residues. Here the CDR3 DNA reads TGTGCCAGCAGCTTAGGGCTAGAGACAGATACGCAGTATTTT. Translation: CASSLGLETDTQYF.

Ten or more counts support this clonotype. The chain joins TRBV20-1 to TRBJ2-7; 8 nucleotides agree with TRBD1. Germline lookup yields CDR1 DFQATT and CDR2 SNEGSKA (reference sequence). CDR3 length: 15 residues. Trimming removed 1 base from V and 3 bases from J; junction bases left unmatched: 8. Here the CDR3 reads CSARALTGEFYEQYF. DNA for the CDR3: TGCAGTGCTAGAGCCTTGACAGGGGAATTCTACGAGCAGTACTTC.

The chain recombines TRBV11-2 with TRBJ2-1, with 10 bases aligning to TRBD2. The length of the CDR3 is 18 residues. Germline lookup yields CDR1 SGHAT and CDR2 FQNNGV. After removal of 5 bases from V and 3 bases from J, the junction contained 13 bases not matched to a gene. CDR3 in amino acids: CASSQRTSGGVGYNEQFF. CDR3 nucleotide sequence: TGTGCCAGCAGCCAAAGAACCAGCGGGGGGGTGGGCTACAATGAGCAGTTCTTC.

This clonotype was detected only a few times. The V call is TRBV18, the J call TRBJ2-1, with 8 bases identical to TRBD1. V was clipped by 3 bases and J by 8 bases; unmatched bases: 12. The CDR3 is 16 residues long. The germline CDR1 and CDR2 sequences are KGHSH and LQKENI. The CDR3 loop is CASSPLARQGRDEQFF. CDR3 coding DNA: TGTGCCAGCTCACCTCTCGCAAGACAGGGGCGGGATGAGCAGTTCTTC. Together with reference TRBV18 and TRBJ2-1, the CDR3 gives the full variable domain: NAGVMQNPRHLVRRRGQEARLRCSPMKGHSHVYWYRQLPEEGLKFMVYLQKENIIDESGMPKERFSAEFPKEGPSILRIQQVVRGDSAAYFCASSPLARQGRDEQFFGPGTRLTVL.

This clonotype has ten or more counts. One junction end does not reproduce the germline sequence, and a read error may be involved. This chain joins TRBV10-3 and TRBJ2-7; D is unresolved. This CDR3 is built from 12 residues. Germline V gene lookup returns CDR1 ENHRY and CDR2 SYGVKD. The CDR3: CAIGEATYEQYF. Written as DNA, the CDR3 is TGTGCCATCGGTGAGGCCACCTACGAGCAGTACTTC.

This clonotype was seen ten or more times. The V gene is TRBV7-6, the J gene TRBJ2-3, with no clear D. From germline, CDR1 is SGHVS and CDR2 FNYEAQ. CDR3 length: 14 amino acids. V shed 1 base and J shed 3 bases, with 8 bases lying between them. For the CDR3, the DNA is TGTGCCAGCAGCTTAGGGGGTACGACAGATACGCAGTATTTT. Translation gives CASSLGGTTDTQYF.

The sample holds many counts of this clonotype. V gene TRBV4-3 combines with J gene TRBJ2-2; 11 bases agree with TRBD2. The CDR3 contains 18 residues. The V gene end was trimmed by 1 base and the J gene end by 7 bases; junction bases not matched to a gene: 11. Germline CDR1 LGHNA, CDR2 YSLEER. CDR3 bases: TGCGCCAGCAGCCAAGGTCGATCTAGCGGGGGGTATAACGGGGAGCTGTTTTTT. This gives the protein CASSQGRSSGGYNGELFF.

The table lists this clonotype with many counts. The chain is built from TRBV6-5 and TRBJ2-2; unclear D gene. The V end lost 3 bases, the J end lost 6 bases, and 11 bases lay between the germline ends. CDR3 length: 14 amino acids. Germline lookup yields CDR1 MNHEY and CDR2 SVGAGI. The CDR3 loop reads CASSYLAVSGELFF. The DNA for the CDR3 is TGTGCCAGCAGTTATTTGGCAGTTTCCGGGGAGCTGTTTTTT.

The rearrangement links TRBV9 to TRBJ2-1; possibly TRBD1 for D (5 bases). Trimming took 3 bases from V and 7 from J, leaving 17 bases between them. Germline CDR1 and CDR2: SGDLS and YYNGEE. This CDR3 comprises 15 residues. CDR3 sequence: CASSGRKGLGNEQFF. CDR3 coding DNA: TGTGCCAGCAGCGGACGCAAGGGGCTAGGGAATGAGCAGTTCTTC.

This clonotype appeared a few times. This sequence joins TRBV12-3 or TRBV12-4 and TRBJ1-2; D uncertain. The CDR3 is 14 amino acids. Trimming removed 7 bases at V and 2 bases at J, with 14 bases between. The CDR3 region has the DNA TGTGCCAGCACCCTGGGCGGATTCAACTATGGCTACACCTTC. This encodes CASTLGGFNYGYTF.

This chain joins TRBV4-1 and TRBJ2-1, with TRBD1 matching over 7 bases. In germline, CDR1 is MGHRA, CDR2 YSYEKL. Trimming cost V 4 bases and J 7 bases; bases outside gene matches: 10. There are 15 residues in the CDR3. In nucleotides, the CDR3 is TGCGCCAGCAGCCCCCGGGCAGACAGGGCAAATGAGCAGTTCTTC. This gives the protein CASSPRADRANEQFF.

This clonotype was detected a few times. The chain couples TRBV6-2 or TRBV6-3 to TRBJ2-1; D is perhaps TRBD1 or TRBD2 (6 bases each). The length of the CDR3 is 18 residues. V was clipped by 2 bases and J by 3 bases, with 20 bases between them. Germline loops: CDR1 MNHEY, CDR2 SVGEGT. The CDR3 here is CASSYAAGEVLNYNEQFF. CDR3 coding DNA: TGTGCCAGCAGTTACGCGGCAGGGGAGGTTCTTAACTACAATGAGCAGTTCTTC.